This T cell receptor (beta chain) is from a study of OX40 agonist ivuxolimab in advanced cancers. Trimming took off 2 bases at V and 8 bases at J, with 16 bases between the two ends. The germline V gene has CDR1 SGHTA and CDR2 FQGTGA. There are 15 residues in the CDR3. Sequencing used immunoSEQ multiplex PCR; TCRdb keeps in-frame clones, though not all of them. The profile shows 25,000 to 30,000 clones, more than 85% of them singletons. The chain has TRBV7-3 and TRBJ2-1; possibly TRBD1 for D (6 bases). The TCR sequence derives from an adult with an advanced solid tumor such as melanoma, head and neck, liver or kidney cancer. Material: CD4+ or CD8+ T cells sorted from blood, obtained in a trial of the OX40 agonist ivuxolimab. The CDR3 nucleotides are TGTGCCAGCAGCTTATTACAGGGTGGGGGAGATGAGCAGTTCTTC. Translated, it gives CASSLLQGGGDEQFF.